Each of the 9 T cell receptor beta chains below was sequenced from the same sample in a study of blood T cell repertoires in COVID-19. Here immunoSEQ multiplex PCR was the method, and the copy in TCRdb shows in-frame clones only, minus some. The data contain fewer than 350,000 clones, approximately 90% of them seen just once; the ten biggest clones take up around 3.9%. Source material: peripheral blood. The receptors shown here come from a woman aged 60-75 years with COVID-19, enrolled during active disease.

V is TRBV28 and J is TRBJ1-2, with a tentative D call TRBD1 (6 bases). The CDR3 contains 14 residues. In germline, CDR1 is MDHEN, CDR2 SYDVKM. V gave up 4 bases and J gave up 5 bases, with 14 bases separating them. The CDR3 DNA reads as TGTGCCAGCAGTTCCCCGGGACAACTTTATGGCTACACCTTC. Translated: CASSSPGQLYGYTF.

This clone appeared once. This rearrangement joins TRBV5-4 to TRBJ2-7, with 8 bases fitting TRBD2. Germline V lookup: CDR1 SGHNT, CDR2 YYREEE (reference sequence). Trimming removed 6 bases from V and 5 bases from J; junction bases left unmatched: 13. CDR3 length equals 15 residues. The CDR3 region has the DNA TGTGCCAGCAACCGGGGGGGGACGGGTAAGGACGAGCAGTACTTC. It is translated as CASNRGGTGKDEQYF.

The chain links TRBV5-1 to TRBJ2-3, with 12 positions matching TRBD2. The V gene end was trimmed by 3 bases and the J gene end by 0 bases; junction bases not matched to a gene: 5. This CDR3 has 17 amino acids. CDR1 SGHRS and CDR2 YFSETQ come from the germline V gene. The CDR3 DNA reads as TGCGCCAGCAGCTCGACTAGCGGGGGCCGTAGCACAGATACGCAGTATTTT. Its translation is CASSSTSGGRSTDTQYF. Full variable domain (rest looked up from reference TRBV5-1 and TRBJ2-3): KAGVTQTPRYLIKTRGQQVTLSCSPISGHRSVSWYQQTPGQGLQFLFEYFSETQRNKGNFPGRFSGRQFSNSRSEMNVSTLELGDSALYLCASSSTSGGRSTDTQYFGPGTRLTVL.

The chain uses TRBV7-6 and TRBJ1-4; D is undetermined. This CDR3 contains 15 residues. Trimming took 2 bases from V and 7 from J, leaving 14 bases between them. Germline CDR1 reads SGHVS; CDR2 reads FNYEAQ. CDR3 nucleotides: TGTGCCAGCAGCTTAAGGGCGTTAGCGGGTGAAAAACTGTTTTTT. Translation: CASSLRALAGEKLFF.

In regard to this clone: Other nucleotide sequences from this sample produce the same CDR3. CDR3 in amino acids: CSVGTGNYGYTF. The CDR3 coding sequence is TGCAGCGTCGGAACAGGGAACTATGGCTACACCTTC. This chain uses TRBV29-1 with TRBJ1-2, with D possibly matching TRBD1 (6 bases). This CDR3 contains 12 residues. Trimming stripped 6 bases from V and 2 bases from J, with 10 bases between. The germline V gene has CDR1 SQVTM and CDR2 ANQGSEA.

The CDR3 protein is CASSQINYGYTF. As DNA, the CDR3 is TGTGCCAGTAGTCAAATTAACTATGGCTACACCTTC. V gene TRBV19 combines with J gene TRBJ1-2; D call uncertain. Germline assignment: CDR1 LNHDA and CDR2 SQIVND (reference sequence). The V and J ends lost 5 bases and 1 base respectively, with 5 bases between them. This CDR3 spans 12 amino acids.

This sequence joins TRBV5-4 and TRBJ1-1; D is perhaps TRBD1 (6 bases). Trimming took 3 bases from V and 1 from J, leaving 10 bases between them. CDR1 SGHNT and CDR2 YYREEE come from the germline V gene (reference sequence). CDR3 length equals 14 residues. The CDR3 DNA is TGTGCCAGCAGCTCCAGGGGATCGAACACTGAAGCTTTCTTT. Residues: CASSSRGSNTEAFF.

The chain uses TRBV6-1 and TRBJ2-1; 10 nucleotides match TRBD1. Germline trimming cut 2 bases from V and 6 bases from J; bases unmatched to any gene: 10. This CDR3 is 17 amino acids long. CDR1 and CDR2 from the germline V gene are MNHNS and SASEGT. The CDR3 DNA reads TGTGCCAGCAGTGAACATCCCCCGGGACAGGGGTTCAATGAGCAGTTCTTC. It encodes CASSEHPPGQGFNEQFF.

V is TRBV6-1 and J is TRBJ2-2; 7 bases are shared with TRBD2. Germline loops: CDR1 MNHNS, CDR2 SASEGT. This CDR3 is 16 amino acids long. V shed 0 bases and J 5 bases; nucleotides not matched to a gene: 6. CDR3 DNA: TGTGCCAGCAGTGAAGCCGGGACTACCAATACCGGGGAGCTGTTTTTT. It specifies CASSEAGTTNTGELFF.